A selection of T cell receptor beta chains follows, all from one sample in a study of cytomegalovirus exposure and HLA in healthy donors. Sequenced by immunoSEQ multiplex PCR; TCRdb stores in-frame clones only, minus some. The table records some 200,000 clones, over 80% of them present only once. The sequenced sample consisted of PBMCs. These receptors were taken from a man aged 40-50 years in good health and CMV-seropositive. The CDR3 runs from the conserved cysteine through the conserved F or W. D genes are given only for firm matches. Size is stated for part of the rows, as once, few or many counts, or as a class when the clone is expanded.

abundance,v_gene,d_gene,j_gene,CDR3aa,CDR3nt
-,TRBV5-6,-,TRBJ2-7,CASSSVHEQYF,TGTGCCAGCAGCTCAGTCCACGAGCAGTACTTC
-,TRBV4-3,-,TRBJ2-1,CASSQGLANEQFF,TGCGCCAGCAGCCAAGGGCTAGCGAATGAGCAGTTCTTC
-,TRBV25-1,-,TRBJ1-1,CASSELSFTEAFF,TGTGCCAGCAGTGAACTGAGCTTTACTGAAGCTTTCTTT
-,TRBV29-1,-,TRBJ2-6,CSVQDSGANVLTF,TGCAGCGTTCAGGACTCTGGGGCCAACGTCCTGACTTTC
once,TRBV6-5,TRBD1,TRBJ1-2,CASSNDGTGNYGYTF,TGTGCCAGCAGTAACGATGGGACAGGGAACTATGGCTACACCTTC
-,TRBV27,TRBD1,TRBJ1-1,CASSLDRGLGSTEAFF,TGTGCCAGCAGCCTCGACAGGGGGCTCGGTAGCACTGAAGCTTTCTTT
-,TRBV18,-,TRBJ1-5,CASSPSDGGNQPQHF,TGTGCCAGCTCACCGAGCGACGGGGGCAATCAGCCCCAGCATTTT
once,TRBV30,-,TRBJ1-1,CAWAGRSDTEAFF,TGTGCCTGGGCGGGCAGATCTGACACTGAAGCTTTCTTT
-,TRBV6-5,-,TRBJ2-1,CASSYGGSPREQFF,TGTGCCAGCAGTTACGGGGGCTCACCAAGGGAGCAGTTCTTC
-,TRBV7-3,TRBD2,TRBJ2-3,CASSLMVAGPTDTQYF,TGTGCCAGCAGCTTAATGGTAGCGGGGCCTACAGATACGCAGTATTTT
-,TRBV5-4,TRBD1,TRBJ2-7,CASSAIGTGFGEQYF,TGTGCCAGCAGCGCCATCGGGACAGGGTTCGGCGAGCAGTACTTC
-,TRBV11-3,-,TRBJ2-7,CASSLNPTYEQYF,TGTGCCAGCAGCTTAAATCCAACCTACGAGCAGTACTTC
-,TRBV4-2,-,TRBJ1-2,CASSQDPNQAYGYTF,TGTGCCAGCAGCCAAGATCCGAACCAAGCCTATGGCTACACCTTC
-,TRBV7-9,-,TRBJ2-1,CASSLDSTYYNEQFF,TGTGCCAGCAGTCTTGACTCCACCTACTACAATGAGCAGTTCTTC
-,TRBV4-2,-,TRBJ2-7,CASSQDPGEVYEQYF,TGTGCCAGCAGCCAAGATCCAGGGGAAGTATACGAGCAGTACTTC
-,TRBV28,TRBD2,TRBJ2-5,CASTSGGASVRETQYF,TGTGCCAGCACCAGCGGGGGGGCCTCGGTAAGAGAGACCCAGTACTTC
-,TRBV7-8,TRBD2,TRBJ2-2,CASSLAGRGGELFF,TGTGCCAGCAGCTTGGCGGGGAGGGGCGGGGAGCTGTTTTTT
-,TRBV28,-,TRBJ1-5,CASSLLGGSGNQPQHF,TGTGCCAGCAGTTTATTGGGGGGGTCCGGCAATCAGCCCCAGCATTTT
-,TRBV5-5,TRBD1,TRBJ2-7,CASSSRLVPGQGSYEQYF,TGTGCCAGCAGCTCACGATTAGTCCCGGGACAGGGTTCTTACGAGCAGTACTTC
-,TRBV25-1,-,TRBJ2-2,CASSTGANTGELFF,TGTGCCAGCAGCACAGGAGCGAACACCGGGGAGCTGTTTTTT
-,TRBV7-8,TRBD1,TRBJ2-5,CASSLKFRGQKETQYF,TGTGCCAGCAGCTTGAAGTTCAGGGGGCAGAAAGAGACCCAGTACTTC
-,TRBV7-2,-,TRBJ2-7,CASSSPGYYEQYF,TGTGCCAGCAGCTCGCCGGGGTACTACGAGCAGTACTTC
-,TRBV2,-,TRBJ2-1,CASSEARVGSNEQFF,TGTGCCAGCAGTGAAGCCAGGGTAGGAAGCAATGAGCAGTTCTTC
-,TRBV28,TRBD1,TRBJ2-7,CASSFGGQGKEQYF,TGTGCCAGCAGTTTCGGGGGACAGGGAAAGGAGCAGTACTTC
few,TRBV7-2,TRBD2,TRBJ2-1,CASSLSSGSYNEQFF,TGTGCCAGCAGCTTATCTAGCGGGTCGTACAATGAGCAGTTCTTC
-,TRBV27,TRBD1,TRBJ1-5,CASSRGHEVLSNQPQHF,TGTGCCAGCTCGAGGGGGCATGAGGTCCTTAGCAATCAGCCCCAGCATTTT
-,TRBV30,TRBD1,TRBJ1-5,CAWGPGQGNQPQHF,TGTGCCTGGGGTCCAGGACAGGGAAATCAGCCCCAGCATTTT
once,TRBV19,TRBD2,TRBJ2-2,CASTFRGDRELFF,TGTGCCAGTACCTTCCGGGGGGACCGGGAGCTGTTTTTT
-,TRBV4-2,-,TRBJ2-3,CASSQDGGRGRTDTQYF,TGTGCCAGCAGCCAAGACGGGGGCAGGGGGAGAACAGATACGCAGTATTTT
-,TRBV9,TRBD2,TRBJ2-3,CASSPRGLAGGDTQYF,TGTGCCAGCAGCCCTCGGGGACTAGCGGGGGGGGATACGCAGTATTTT
-,TRBV11-2,-,TRBJ2-3,CASGGATDTQYF,TGTGCCAGCGGGGGCGCCACAGATACGCAGTATTTT
-,TRBV5-4,TRBD2,TRBJ2-7,CASSLLAGTSYEQYF,TGTGCCAGCAGCTTGCTAGCGGGGACGTCCTACGAGCAGTACTTC
-,TRBV10-1,-,TRBJ2-7,CASSERQGAYEQYF,TGCGCCAGCAGTGAGCGGCAGGGTGCCTACGAGCAGTACTTC
-,TRBV14,-,TRBJ2-7,CASSNLVNYEQYF,TGTGCCAGCAGCAACCTAGTAAACTACGAGCAGTACTTC
once,TRBV9,-,TRBJ2-3,CASSNHVGGPTDTQYF,TGTGCCAGCAGCAACCATGTGGGGGGGCCGACAGATACGCAGTATTTT
-,TRBV29-1,TRBD1,TRBJ2-1,CSVRQGVYNEQFF,TGCAGCGTTCGACAGGGGGTTTACAATGAGCAGTTCTTC
-,TRBV11-2,TRBD1,TRBJ1-1,CASSLDTYRGGEAFF,TGTGCCAGCAGCTTAGATACCTACAGGGGTGGTGAAGCTTTCTTT
-,TRBV19,TRBD1,TRBJ1-5,CASSQNRGQPQHF,TGTGCCAGTAGTCAGAACAGGGGCCAGCCCCAGCATTTT
-,TRBV7-9,-,TRBJ1-2,CASSGPGDYGYTF,TGTGCCAGCAGCGGTCCAGGGGACTATGGCTACACCTTC
-,TRBV6-6,-,TRBJ1-6,CASSYEGSYNSPLHF,TGTGCCAGCAGTTACGAGGGCTCCTATAATTCACCCCTCCACTTT
-,TRBV5-4,TRBD1,TRBJ2-7,CASSNPGQGYEQYF,TGTGCCAGCAGCAATCCGGGACAGGGTTACGAGCAGTACTTC
-,TRBV4-3,TRBD2,TRBJ2-2,CASSPRLADYTGELFF,TGCGCCAGCAGCCCCCGACTAGCGGATTATACCGGGGAGCTGTTTTTT
-,TRBV19,TRBD1,TRBJ2-7,CASSPRTGMIEEQYF,TGTGCCAGTAGTCCACGGACAGGGATGATAGAAGAGCAGTACTTC
-,TRBV14,-,TRBJ2-5,CASSQGQQETQYF,TGTGCCAGCAGCCAAGGGCAGCAAGAGACCCAGTACTTC
-,TRBV29-1,-,TRBJ2-7,CSVRAGPEQYF,TGCAGCGTTCGGGCGGGGCCCGAGCAGTACTTC
-,TRBV9,-,TRBJ1-5,CASSVGGGDQPQHF,TGTGCCAGCAGCGTAGGGGGAGGGGATCAGCCCCAGCATTTT
-,TRBV28,TRBD1,TRBJ1-2,CASRGDSLLGYTF,TGTGCCAGCAGGGGGGACAGCCTTCTTGGCTACACCTTC
-,TRBV2,TRBD1,TRBJ2-7,CASFGTESSYEQYF,TGTGCCAGCTTTGGGACAGAGAGCTCCTACGAGCAGTACTTC
-,TRBV7-9,-,TRBJ1-2,CASSLANAGSGGYTF,TGTGCCAGCAGCTTAGCGAACGCGGGAAGTGGTGGCTACACCTTC
once,TRBV30,-,TRBJ2-2,CAWSDSDRTGELFF,TGTGCCTGGAGTGATAGCGACCGAACCGGGGAGCTGTTTTTT
-,TRBV28,-,TRBJ1-1,CASSLIQNTEAFF,TGTGCCAGCAGTTTAATCCAGAACACTGAAGCTTTCTTT
-,TRBV7-2,-,TRBJ1-2,CASSLVASLDYGYTF,TGTGCCAGCAGCTTAGTGGCCAGTCTCGACTATGGCTACACCTTC
-,TRBV27,TRBD1,TRBJ2-2,CASSPGTVASGELFF,TGTGCCAGCAGTCCCGGGACAGTTGCCTCCGGGGAGCTGTTTTTT
-,TRBV28,TRBD2,TRBJ2-5,CASTQGLAKKEAQYF,TGTGCCAGTACCCAAGGACTAGCGAAAAAAGAGGCCCAGTACTTC
-,TRBV5-4,-,TRBJ1-4,CASSLKGRGYNEKLFF,TGTGCCAGCAGCTTGAAGGGGAGGGGCTATAATGAAAAACTGTTTTTT